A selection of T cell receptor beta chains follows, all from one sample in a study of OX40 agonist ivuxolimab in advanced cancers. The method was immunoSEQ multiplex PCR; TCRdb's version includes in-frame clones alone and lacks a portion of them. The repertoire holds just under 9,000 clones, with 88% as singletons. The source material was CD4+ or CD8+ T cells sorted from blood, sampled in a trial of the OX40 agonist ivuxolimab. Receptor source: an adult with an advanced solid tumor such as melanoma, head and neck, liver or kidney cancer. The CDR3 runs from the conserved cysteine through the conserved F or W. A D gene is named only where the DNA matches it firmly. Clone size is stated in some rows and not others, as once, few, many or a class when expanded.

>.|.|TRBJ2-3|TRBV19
CASIDREGADTQYF
TGTGCCAGTATTGACAGGGAGGGGGCAGATACGCAGTATTTT
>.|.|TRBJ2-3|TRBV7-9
CASTLRPPGTDTQYF
TGTGCCAGCACCCTTCGACCCCCAGGCACAGATACGCAGTATTTT
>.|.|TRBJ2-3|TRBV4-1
CASSQGKLEDTQYF
TGCGCCAGCAGCCAAGGGAAGTTGGAAGATACGCAGTATTTT
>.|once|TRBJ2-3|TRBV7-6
CASSTPLLAPTLVADTQYF
TGTGCCAGCAGCACACCGCTGCTAGCGCCTACTCTTGTTGCAGATACGCAGTATTTT
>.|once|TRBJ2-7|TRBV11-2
CASSLGTAGSYEQYF
TGTGCCAGCAGCTTAGGGACAGCGGGTTCCTACGAGCAGTACTTC
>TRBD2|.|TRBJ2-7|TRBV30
CAWSGLAGLDEQYF
TGTGCCTGGAGTGGTCTAGCGGGGCTTGACGAGCAGTACTTC
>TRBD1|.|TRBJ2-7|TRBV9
CASSAGTDYEQYF
TGTGCCAGCAGCGCCGGGACAGACTACGAGCAGTACTTC
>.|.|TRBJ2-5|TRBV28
CASSLYKSPPETQYF
TGTGCCAGCAGTTTATACAAGAGCCCTCCAGAGACCCAGTACTTC
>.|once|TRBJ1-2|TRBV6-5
CASSIDPGKDYTF
TGTGCCAGCAGTATTGACCCTGGAAAGGACTACACCTTC
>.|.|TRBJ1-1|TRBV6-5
CASSYGGGLVNTEAFF
TGTGCCAGCAGTTACGGGGGGGGCTTAGTGAACACTGAAGCTTTCTTT
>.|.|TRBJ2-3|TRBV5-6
CASTSFSDGGKDTDTQYF
TGTGCCAGCACCTCTTTTTCCGATGGCGGGAAAGACACAGATACGCAGTATTTT
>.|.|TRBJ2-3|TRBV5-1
CASSSRWQTSTDTQYF
TGCGCCAGCAGCTCCCGGTGGCAGACTAGCACAGATACGCAGTATTTT
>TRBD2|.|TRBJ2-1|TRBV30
CAWRGGEGSYNEQFF
TGTGCCTGGAGGGGGGGGGAGGGTTCCTACAATGAGCAGTTCTTC
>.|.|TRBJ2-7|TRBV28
CASSFGIPSYEQYF
TGTGCCAGCAGTTTTGGGATTCCGTCCTACGAGCAGTACTTC